The clone carrying this TCR beta chain showed up many times. Its antigen is undetermined. A single record per CDR3 protein comes from TCRdb applying MiXCR to the 5' RACE reads. Of more than 200,000 distinct CDR3 sequences in the sample, 20% to 30% were seen once. The data derive from a study of CD8 T cells in ankylosing spondylitis. Findings of the study overall: Peripheral blood held disease-linked clones only at relatively low frequency, and these were CD8+. For ankylosing spondylitis blood, a TCR beta motif of under ten highly homologous variants appeared characteristic. Earlier work had already found some motif variants in reactive arthritis synovial fluid and blood. Disease-linked clones reportedly showed significant enrichment in matched ankylosing spondylitis synovial fluid.

CDR1 and CDR2 (germline): SGHAT, FQNNGV. The CDR3 covers 15 residues. J was trimmed by 6 bases and V by 5 bases; bases with no gene match: 11. This chain joins TRBV11-2 and TRBJ2-3, with 7 bases matching TRBD1. The sample consisted of blood, either unsorted or a sorted T cell fraction (not recorded which). The TCR sequence derives from a male donor with ankylosing spondylitis or in good health (not recorded which). The CDR3 here is CASSTGTVSSDTQYF. As DNA, the CDR3 is TGTGCCAGCAGCACCGGGACAGTTTCTTCGGATACGCAGTATTTT.